The 12 T cell receptor beta chains below were found in one sample sequenced in a study of blood T cell repertoires in COVID-19. The assay was immunoSEQ multiplex PCR, and TCRdb's table has in-frame clones only and misses some. This table has about 530,000 clones, about 89% appearing once. The sequenced sample consisted of peripheral blood. These receptors all stem from a woman aged 50 to 65 with COVID-19, enrolled during active disease.

The chain links TRBV2 to TRBJ2-7, with 9 bases aligning to TRBD2. V trimming: 4 bases; J trimming: 5 bases; junction bases outside the gene matches: 15. Germline CDR1 and CDR2: SNHLY and FYNNEI. The CDR3 is made up of 17 amino acids. CDR3 sequence (DNA): TGTGCCAGCAGTGCCCCGCGGGGGGGCCCCGGTGGGGACGAGCAGTACTTC. Amino acids: CASSAPRGGPGGDEQYF.

The count of this clone is one. The chain couples TRBV5-5 to TRBJ2-5, with D possibly being TRBD2 (6 bases). The CDR3 covers 13 residues. The V gene lost 1 base and the J gene lost 9 bases, with 13 bases spanning the gap. Germline V gives CDR1 SGHKS, CDR2 YYEKEE (reference sequence). The CDR3, as DNA: TGTGCCAGCAGCTTGTCGGGCGGGAAGGCCCAGTACTTC. This translates into CASSLSGGKAQYF. The full variable domain, in which reference TRBV5-5 and TRBJ2-5 provide the parts outside the CDR3, is DAGVTQSPTHLIKTRGQQVTLRCSPISGHKSVSWYQQVLGQGPQFIFQYYEKEERGRGNFPDRFSARQFPNYSSELNVNALLLGDSALYLCASSLSGGKAQYFGPGTRLLVL.

The rearrangement joins TRBV18 to TRBJ2-7; 7 nucleotides agree with TRBD1. The J segment lost 6 bases and the V segment lost 2 bases, leaving 1 base of the junction unmatched. Germline V gives CDR1 KGHSH, CDR2 LQKENI. This CDR3 region has 12 residues. CDR3 bases: TGTGCCAGCTCACCAGGGGACAGCGAGCAGTACTTC. The encoded protein is CASSPGDSEQYF.

The chain is built from TRBV5-1 and TRBJ1-1; 10 nucleotides line up with TRBD1. The length of the CDR3 is 17 residues. J gave up 0 bases and V 2 bases, and 7 bases lay outside the gene matches. Germline CDR1 reads SGHRS; CDR2 reads YFSETQ. CDR3 DNA sequence: TGCGCCAGCAGCTTCCGAGACAGGGGGCCGATGAACACTGAAGCTTTCTTT. This encodes CASSFRDRGPMNTEAFF.

This chain uses TRBV9 with TRBJ1-2; D possibly corresponds to TRBD1 (6 bases). The V end was cut by 3 bases, the J end by 0 bases, with 12 bases between. The CDR3 totals 15 residues. Germline CDR1 reads SGDLS; CDR2 reads YYNGEE. DNA for the CDR3: TGTGCCAGCAGCGCCACAGGGCTCGCTAACTATGGCTACACCTTC. This codes for CASSATGLANYGYTF.

The rearrangement joins TRBV3-1 (or the pseudogene TRBV3-2) to TRBJ1-2; no firm D call. The V end was cut by 0 bases, the J end by 8 bases, with 16 bases between. The CDR3 consists of 15 residues. Germline loops: CDR1 LGHDT, CDR2 YNNKEL (reference sequence). Here the CDR3 reads CASSQDRNRVGGYTF. DNA for the CDR3: TGTGCCAGCAGCCAAGATCGGAACAGAGTAGGCGGCTACACCTTC.

The chain recombines TRBV30 with TRBJ1-2, with 8 positions matching TRBD1. The J segment lost 4 bases and the V segment lost 0 bases, leaving 1 base of the junction unmatched. Germline V gives CDR1 GTSNPN, CDR2 SVGIG (reference sequence). CDR3 size: 13 residues. The CDR3, as DNA: TGTGCCTGGAGTGTACAGGGGGTCTATGGCTACACCTTC. Translating it yields CAWSVQGVYGYTF.

This chain joins TRBV6-5 and TRBJ1-2, with D possibly being TRBD1 (6 bases). V was shortened by 8 bases and J by 4 bases, with 11 bases between the two germline ends. This CDR3 is built from 12 residues. CDR1 and CDR2 (germline): MNHEY, SVGAGI. Here the CDR3 DNA reads TGTGCCAGCGCGGGGGCATCCTATGGCTACACCTTC. It is translated as CASAGASYGYTF.

The V call is TRBV11-2, the J call TRBJ2-7; D remains ambiguous. Deletions cut 2 bases from V and 4 bases from J, with 12 bases between. This CDR3 comprises 14 residues. The germline gives CDR1 SGHAT, CDR2 FQNNGV. Here the CDR3 reads CASSLLLGDYEQYF. In nucleotides, the CDR3 is TGTGCCAGCAGCTTATTGCTAGGAGATTACGAGCAGTACTTC.

The sample holds one count of this clone. The rearrangement links TRBV6-5 to TRBJ1-2; D is undetermined. Germline loops: CDR1 MNHEY, CDR2 SVGAGI. The CDR3 is 15 amino acids. V shed 8 bases and J shed 5 bases, with 21 bases lying between them. As DNA, the CDR3 is TGTGCCAGCCGTCCCCTTCAGGAGGGATTTTATGGCTACACCTTC. It yields the protein CASRPLQEGFYGYTF.

This chain links TRBV7-2 with TRBJ2-2; 8 bases line up with TRBD1. CDR1 and CDR2 (germline): SGHTA, FQGNSA. The CDR3 is 17 residues long. V dropped 3 bases and J dropped 6; count of bases not matched to a gene: 12. The CDR3, as DNA: TGTGCCAGCAGCTTGGGGGGACCCGACAGGGGAGCCGGGGAGCTGTTTTTT. It yields the protein CASSLGGPDRGAGELFF.

The chain employs TRBV7-9 and TRBJ1-2; D ambiguous. With 0 bases removed from V and 4 bases from J, the gap between germline ends came to 6 bases. The CDR3 consists of 13 residues. CDR1 and CDR2 from the germline V gene are SEHNR and FQNEAQ (reference sequence). The CDR3, as DNA: TGTGCCAGCAGCTTAGCTCCCAGCTATGGCTACACCTTC. Translation gives CASSLAPSYGYTF.